This entry concerns a single T cell receptor beta chain. In the study's own analysis: Reference gene primer amplification yielded estimated nucleated cell counts. The data were produced by immunoSEQ multiplex PCR, yet TCRdb's version contains in-frame clones alone and is incomplete. The V and J calls and clone size are taken from that table; D and trimming were inferred from the DNA. The sample lists about 320,000 clones; around 90% were seen once. This sample is part of a study of blood T cell repertoires in COVID-19. Study context: Collection of acute and convalescent COVID-19 samples took place in the United States, Italy and Spain.

Participants' reported clinical history set cohort assignment. The V gene's germline CDR1 is SGDLS and CDR2 YYNGEE. The CDR3 extends over 17 amino acids. V was pared by 4 bases and J by 5 bases, with 6 bases of the junction left unmatched. This clonotype was sampled from a man in his 60s who had recovered from COVID-19. The V and J genes are TRBV9 and TRBJ2-2, with 15 bases that match TRBD2. The sample taken for sequencing was PBMCs or T cells enriched from blood (not recorded which). CDR3 sequence (DNA): TGTGCCAGCAGCCCCGGACTAGCGGGAGGGCCGACCGGGGAGCTGTTTTTT. It translates to CASSPGLAGGPTGELFF.